What follows is one TCR beta chain and its context. This sample was included in a study of blood T cell repertoires in COVID-19. On the study more broadly: COVID-19 samples collected from the United States, Italy and Spain covered acute and convalescent phases.

Germline trimming cut 4 bases from V and 10 bases from J; bases unmatched to any gene: 18. The germline V gene encodes CDR1 SQVTM and CDR2 ANQGSEA. This CDR3 comprises 16 residues. Original processing notes: Reference gene primers were amplified, and this amplification served to estimate nucleated cell counts. The repertoire was sequenced with immunoSEQ multiplex PCR; TCRdb's copy has only in-frame clones and lacks some. The D gene and trimming were derived from the DNA, and the V and J assignments and clone size from that table. The profile shows more than 65,000 clones, over 65% of them singletons.

The source material was peripheral blood. The chain links TRBV29-1 to TRBJ2-1, with TRBD2 matching 8 bases. This sequence originates from a woman aged 65 to 85 with acute or convalescent COVID-19. CDR3: CSVGDTGGGGTREQFF. In DNA form, the CDR3 reads TGCAGCGTTGGGGACACAGGAGGCGGGGGGACTCGGGAGCAGTTCTTC.